The entry below gives a single T cell receptor (beta chain) sequence along with its context. The target of this receptor is not known. Base qualities are not at hand, and no much larger clone is one base apart. The data were obtained in a study of control samples from healthy donors and cancer patients (dated by TCRdb to about 2020). CDR1 LGHNA and CDR2 YNFKEQ are derived from the germline V gene. V is shortened by 1 base, J by 0 bases, and the region joining them spans 12 bases. Taken from cysteine to phenylalanine, the CDR3 has 16 residues. Only the CDR3 DNA is retained, 48 bases long and in frame from the first base. Library preparation employed the immunoSEQ multiplex PCR assay. Held by TCRdb, this immuneACCESS table contains in-frame sequences only and omits some clones. Under half of the omission traces to an unresolved V gene where checked; the cause of the rest is unknown. The sample profile shows over 100,000 clones; roughly 88% of them were found once. The biggest ten clones account for 3% to 4% of the sample.

The source material was blood. The source of this sequence is a man aged 35 to 55 in good health. The V and J segments used are TRBV4-2 and TRBJ1-1; no D gene call is confident. The CDR3 protein is CASSQVSDFMNTEAFF. The sequenced DNA is TGTGCCAGCAGCCAAGTGTCGGATTTTATGAACACTGAAGCTTTCTTT.